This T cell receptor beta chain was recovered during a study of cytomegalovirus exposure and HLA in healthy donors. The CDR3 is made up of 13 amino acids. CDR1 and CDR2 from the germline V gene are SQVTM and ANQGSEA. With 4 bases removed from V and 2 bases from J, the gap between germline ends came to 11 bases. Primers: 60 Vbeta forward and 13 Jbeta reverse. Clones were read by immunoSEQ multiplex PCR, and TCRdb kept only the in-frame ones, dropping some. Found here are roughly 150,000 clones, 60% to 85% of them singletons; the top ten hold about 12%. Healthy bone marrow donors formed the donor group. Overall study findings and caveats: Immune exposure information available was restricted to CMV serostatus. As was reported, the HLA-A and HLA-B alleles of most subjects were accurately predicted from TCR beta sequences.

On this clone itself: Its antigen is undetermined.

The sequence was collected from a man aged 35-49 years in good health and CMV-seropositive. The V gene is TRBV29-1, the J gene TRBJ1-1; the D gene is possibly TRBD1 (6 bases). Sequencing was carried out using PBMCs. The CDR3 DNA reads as TGCAGCGTTGCGGGACATATCAACACTGAAGCTTTCTTT. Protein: CSVAGHINTEAFF.